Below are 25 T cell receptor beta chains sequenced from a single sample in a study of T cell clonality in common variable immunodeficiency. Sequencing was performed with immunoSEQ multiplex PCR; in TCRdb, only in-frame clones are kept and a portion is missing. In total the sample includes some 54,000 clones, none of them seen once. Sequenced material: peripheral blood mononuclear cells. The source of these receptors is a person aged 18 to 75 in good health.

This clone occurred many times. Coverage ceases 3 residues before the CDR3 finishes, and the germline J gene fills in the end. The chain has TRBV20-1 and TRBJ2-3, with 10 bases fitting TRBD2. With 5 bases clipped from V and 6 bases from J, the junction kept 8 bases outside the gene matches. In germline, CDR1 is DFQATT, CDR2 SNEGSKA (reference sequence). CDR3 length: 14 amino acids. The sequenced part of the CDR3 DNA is TGCAGTGCTTATAGCGGGAGGCGCTTGGATACG. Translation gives CSAYSGRRLDT. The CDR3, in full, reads CSAYSGRRLDTQYF.

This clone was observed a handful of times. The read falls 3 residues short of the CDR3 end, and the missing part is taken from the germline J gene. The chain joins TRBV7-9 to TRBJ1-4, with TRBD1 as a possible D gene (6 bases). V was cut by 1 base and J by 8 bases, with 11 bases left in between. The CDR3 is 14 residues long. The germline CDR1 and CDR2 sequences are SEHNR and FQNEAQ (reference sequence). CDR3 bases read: TGTGCCAGCAGCTTAGAGCTGGACAGCGAAAAA. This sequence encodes CASSLELDSEK. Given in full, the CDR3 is CASSLELDSEKLFF.

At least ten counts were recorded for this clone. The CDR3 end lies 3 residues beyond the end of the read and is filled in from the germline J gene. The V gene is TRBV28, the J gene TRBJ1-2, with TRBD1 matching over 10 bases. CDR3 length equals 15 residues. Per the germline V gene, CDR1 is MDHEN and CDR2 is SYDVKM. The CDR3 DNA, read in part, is TGTGCCAGCAGCCCAGGAGGACAGGGGGTGAGGGGC. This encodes CASSPGGQGVRG. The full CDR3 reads CASSPGGQGVRGYTF.

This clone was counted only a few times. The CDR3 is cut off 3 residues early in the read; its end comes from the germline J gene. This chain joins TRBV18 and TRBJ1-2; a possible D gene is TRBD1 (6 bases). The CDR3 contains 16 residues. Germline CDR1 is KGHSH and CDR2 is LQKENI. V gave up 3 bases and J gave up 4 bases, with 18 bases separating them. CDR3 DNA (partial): TGTGCCAGCTCACCCCGAGAGGGACAAACCTTCTATGGC. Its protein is CASSPREGQTFYG. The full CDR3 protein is CASSPREGQTFYGYTF.

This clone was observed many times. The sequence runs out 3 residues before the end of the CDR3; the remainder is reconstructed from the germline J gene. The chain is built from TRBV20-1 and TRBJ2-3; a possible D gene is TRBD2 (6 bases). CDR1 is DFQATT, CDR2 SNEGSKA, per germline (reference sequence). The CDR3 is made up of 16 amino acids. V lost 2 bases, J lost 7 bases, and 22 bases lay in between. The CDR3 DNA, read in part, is TGCAGTGCTAGACGGCCTAGCGTCTCGACTACCTATACG. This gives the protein CSARRPSVSTTYT. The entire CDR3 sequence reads CSARRPSVSTTYTQYF.

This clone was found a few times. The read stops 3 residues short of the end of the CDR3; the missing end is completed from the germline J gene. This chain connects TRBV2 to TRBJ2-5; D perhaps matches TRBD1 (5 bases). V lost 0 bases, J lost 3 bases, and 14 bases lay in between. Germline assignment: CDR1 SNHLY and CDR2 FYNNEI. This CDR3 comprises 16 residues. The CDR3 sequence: CASSEAPTVPKETQYF. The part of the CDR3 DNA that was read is TGTGCCAGCAGTGAAGCGCCGACAGTTCCGAAAGAGACC.

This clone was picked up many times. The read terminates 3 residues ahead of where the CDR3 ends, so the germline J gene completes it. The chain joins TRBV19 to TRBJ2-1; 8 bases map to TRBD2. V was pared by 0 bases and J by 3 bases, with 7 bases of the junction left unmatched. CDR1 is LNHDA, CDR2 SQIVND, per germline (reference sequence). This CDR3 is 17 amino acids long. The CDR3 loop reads CASSIDKAGVLYNEQFF. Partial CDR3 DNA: TGTGCCAGTAGTATAGATAAAGCGGGAGTTCTCTACAATGAG. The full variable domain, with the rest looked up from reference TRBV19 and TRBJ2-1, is DGGITQSPKYLFRKEGQNVTLSCEQNLNHDAMYWYRQDPGQGLRLIYYSQIVNDFQKGDIAEGYSVSREKKESFPLTVTSAQKNPTAFYLCASSIDKAGVLYNEQFFGPGTRLTVL.

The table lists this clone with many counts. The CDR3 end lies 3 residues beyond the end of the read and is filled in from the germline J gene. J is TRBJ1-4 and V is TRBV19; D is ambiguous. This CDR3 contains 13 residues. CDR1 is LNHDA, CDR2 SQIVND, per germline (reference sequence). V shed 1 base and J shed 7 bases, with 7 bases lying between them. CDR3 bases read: TGTGCCAGTAGTATAGTACGGGGTGAAAAA. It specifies CASSIVRGEK. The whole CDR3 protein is CASSIVRGEKLFF. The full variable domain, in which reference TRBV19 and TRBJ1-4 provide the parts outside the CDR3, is DGGITQSPKYLFRKEGQNVTLSCEQNLNHDAMYWYRQDPGQGLRLIYYSQIVNDFQKGDIAEGYSVSREKKESFPLTVTSAQKNPTAFYLCASSIVRGEKLFFGSGTQLSVL.

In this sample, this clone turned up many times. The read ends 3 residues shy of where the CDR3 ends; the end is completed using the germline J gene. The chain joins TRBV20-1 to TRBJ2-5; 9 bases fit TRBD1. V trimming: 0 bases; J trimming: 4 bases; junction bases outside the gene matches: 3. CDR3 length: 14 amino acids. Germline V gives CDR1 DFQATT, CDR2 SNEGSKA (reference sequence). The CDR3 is CSARDATGGETQYF. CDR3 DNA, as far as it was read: TGCAGTGCTAGAGATGCGACAGGGGGAGAGACC.

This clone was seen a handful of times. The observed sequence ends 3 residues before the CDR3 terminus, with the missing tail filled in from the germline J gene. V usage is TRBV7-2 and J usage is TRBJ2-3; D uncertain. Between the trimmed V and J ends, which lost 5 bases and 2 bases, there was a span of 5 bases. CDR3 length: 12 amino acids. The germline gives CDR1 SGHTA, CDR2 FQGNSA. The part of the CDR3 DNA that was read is TGTGCCAGCAGCCCGGTCACAGATACG. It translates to CASSPVTDT. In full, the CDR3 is CASSPVTDTQYF. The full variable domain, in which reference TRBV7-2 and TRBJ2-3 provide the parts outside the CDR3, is GAGVSQSPSNKVTEKGKDVELRCDPISGHTALYWYRQSLGQGLEFLIYFQGNSAPDKSGLPSDRFSAERTGGSVSTLTIQRTQQEDSAVYLCASSPVTDTQYFGPGTRLTVL.

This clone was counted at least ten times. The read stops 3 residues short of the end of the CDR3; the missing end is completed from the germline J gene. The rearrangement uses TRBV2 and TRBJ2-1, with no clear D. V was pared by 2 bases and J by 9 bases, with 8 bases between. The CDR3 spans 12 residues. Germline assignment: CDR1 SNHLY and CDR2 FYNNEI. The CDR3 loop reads CASSERSSEQFF. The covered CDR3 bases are TGTGCCAGCAGTGAAAGGTCAAGTGAG. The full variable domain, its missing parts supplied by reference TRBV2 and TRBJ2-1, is EPEVTQTPSHQVTQMGQEVILRCVPISNHLYFYWYRQILGQKVEFLVSFYNNEISEKSEIFDDQFSVERPDGSNFTLKIRSTKLEDSAMYFCASSERSSEQFFGPGTRLTVL.

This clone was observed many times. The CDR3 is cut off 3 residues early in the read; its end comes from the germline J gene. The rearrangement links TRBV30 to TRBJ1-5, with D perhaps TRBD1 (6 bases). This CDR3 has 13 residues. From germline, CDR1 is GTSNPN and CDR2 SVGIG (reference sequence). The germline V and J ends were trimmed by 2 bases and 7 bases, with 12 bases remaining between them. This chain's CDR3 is CAWSYSGDQPQHF. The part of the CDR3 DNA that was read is TGTGCCTGGAGTTACTCAGGGGACCAGCCC.

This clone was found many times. The DNA read from the CDR3 is TGCAGTGCTAGAATTCCTTACAGGGAGTCTAACACCGGGGAG. Translation gives CSARIPYRESNTGE. The whole CDR3 region reads CSARIPYRESNTGELFF. The rearrangement links TRBV20-1 to TRBJ2-2; TRBD1 might be the D (6 bases). The read is 3 residues too short to cover the CDR3 end, so that end is filled in from the germline J gene. Trimming stripped 2 bases from V and 2 bases from J, with 18 bases between. Germline V gene sequence: CDR1 DFQATT, CDR2 SNEGSKA (reference sequence). CDR3 length: 17 amino acids.

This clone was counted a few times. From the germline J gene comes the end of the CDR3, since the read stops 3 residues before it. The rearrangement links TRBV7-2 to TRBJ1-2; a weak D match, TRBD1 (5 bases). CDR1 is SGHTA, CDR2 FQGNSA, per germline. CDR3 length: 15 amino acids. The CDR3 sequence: CASSLLGVTTDTYTF. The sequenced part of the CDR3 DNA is TGTGCCAGCAGCTTATTAGGGGTGACCACAGATACC.

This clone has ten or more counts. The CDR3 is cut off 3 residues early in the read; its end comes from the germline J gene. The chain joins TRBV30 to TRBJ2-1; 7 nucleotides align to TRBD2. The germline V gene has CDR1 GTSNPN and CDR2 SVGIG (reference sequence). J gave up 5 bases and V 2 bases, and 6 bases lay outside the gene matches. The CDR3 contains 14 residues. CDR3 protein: CAWSRREGNNEQFF. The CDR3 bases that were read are TGTGCCTGGAGTCGGAGGGAGGGGAACAATGAG.

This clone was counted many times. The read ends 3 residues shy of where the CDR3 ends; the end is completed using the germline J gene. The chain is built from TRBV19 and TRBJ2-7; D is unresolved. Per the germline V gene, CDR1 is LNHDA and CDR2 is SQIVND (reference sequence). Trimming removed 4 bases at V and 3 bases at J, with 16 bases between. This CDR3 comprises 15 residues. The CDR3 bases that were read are TGTGCCAGTAGTAATCTCGGAAACAGCTACTACGAG. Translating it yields CASSNLGNSYYE. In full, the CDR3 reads CASSNLGNSYYEQYF. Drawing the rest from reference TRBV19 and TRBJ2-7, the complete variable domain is DGGITQSPKYLFRKEGQNVTLSCEQNLNHDAMYWYRQDPGQGLRLIYYSQIVNDFQKGDIAEGYSVSREKKESFPLTVTSAQKNPTAFYLCASSNLGNSYYEQYFGPGTRLTVT.

The sequenced part of the CDR3 DNA is TGTGCCAGCACCCGCGAATACGAGAGCTCCTACGAG. Its translation: CASTREYESSYE. The whole CDR3 protein reads CASTREYESSYEQYF. The chain joins TRBV11-2 to TRBJ2-7; the D is unclear. The read ends 3 residues before the CDR3 terminus; that terminus is restored from the germline J gene. Germline V gene data show CDR1 as SGHAT and CDR2 as FQNNGV. CDR3 length: 15 residues. With 7 bases removed from V and 0 bases from J, the gap between germline ends came to 16 bases.

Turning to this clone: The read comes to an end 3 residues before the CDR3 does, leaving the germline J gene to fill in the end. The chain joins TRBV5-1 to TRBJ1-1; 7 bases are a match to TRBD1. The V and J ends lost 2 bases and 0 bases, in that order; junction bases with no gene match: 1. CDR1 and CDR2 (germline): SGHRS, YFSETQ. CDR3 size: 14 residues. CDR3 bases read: TGCGCCAGCAGCTTACAGGGGATGAACACTGAA. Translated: CASSLQGMNTE. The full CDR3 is CASSLQGMNTEAFF. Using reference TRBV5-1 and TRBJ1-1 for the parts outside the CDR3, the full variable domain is KAGVTQTPRYLIKTRGQQVTLSCSPISGHRSVSWYQQTPGQGLQFLFEYFSETQRNKGNFPGRFSGRQFSNSRSEMNVSTLELGDSALYLCASSLQGMNTEAFFGQGTRLTVV.

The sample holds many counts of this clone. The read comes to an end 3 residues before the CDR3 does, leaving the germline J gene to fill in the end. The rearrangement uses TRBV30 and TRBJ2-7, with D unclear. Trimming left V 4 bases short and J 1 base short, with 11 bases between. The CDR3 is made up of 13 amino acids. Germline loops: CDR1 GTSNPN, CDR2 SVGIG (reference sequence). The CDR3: CAWNPPGSYEQYF. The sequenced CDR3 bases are TGTGCCTGGAACCCCCCCGGGTCCTACGAG.

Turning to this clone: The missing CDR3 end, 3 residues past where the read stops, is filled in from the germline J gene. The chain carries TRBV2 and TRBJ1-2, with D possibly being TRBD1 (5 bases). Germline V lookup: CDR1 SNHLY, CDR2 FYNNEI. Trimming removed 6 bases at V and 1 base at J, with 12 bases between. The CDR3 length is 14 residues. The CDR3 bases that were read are TGTGCCAGCAGGCCCCAGGGAGTTAACTATGGC. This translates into CASRPQGVNYG. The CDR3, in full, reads CASRPQGVNYGYTF.

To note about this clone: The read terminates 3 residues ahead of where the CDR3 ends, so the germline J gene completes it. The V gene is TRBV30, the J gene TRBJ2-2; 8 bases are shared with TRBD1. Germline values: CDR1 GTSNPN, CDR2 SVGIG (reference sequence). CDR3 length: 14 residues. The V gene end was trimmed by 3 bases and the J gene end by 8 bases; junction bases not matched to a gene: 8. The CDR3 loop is CAWRPRQGSGELFF. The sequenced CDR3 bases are TGTGCCTGGAGGCCGCGACAGGGGTCGGGGGAG. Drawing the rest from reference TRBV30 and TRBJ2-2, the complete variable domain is SQTIHQWPATLVQPVGSPLSLECTVEGTSNPNLYWYRQAAGRGLQLLFYSVGIGQISSEVPQNLSASRPQDRQFILSSKKLLLSDSGFYLCAWRPRQGSGELFFGEGSRLTVL.

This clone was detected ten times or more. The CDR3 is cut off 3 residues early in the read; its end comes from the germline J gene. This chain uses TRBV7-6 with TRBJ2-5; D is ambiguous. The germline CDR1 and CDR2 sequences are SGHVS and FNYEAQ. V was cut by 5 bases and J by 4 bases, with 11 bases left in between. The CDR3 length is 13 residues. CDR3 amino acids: CASSTLTTETQYF. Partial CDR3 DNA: TGTGCCAGCAGCACCTTGACAACAGAGACC.

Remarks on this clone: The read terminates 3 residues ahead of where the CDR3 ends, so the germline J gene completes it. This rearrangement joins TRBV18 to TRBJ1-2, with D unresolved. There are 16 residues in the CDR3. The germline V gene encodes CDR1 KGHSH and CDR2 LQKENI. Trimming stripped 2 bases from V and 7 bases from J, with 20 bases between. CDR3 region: CASSPMVLEGSVGYTF. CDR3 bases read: TGTGCCAGCTCACCAATGGTGTTGGAGGGCTCGGTTGGC.

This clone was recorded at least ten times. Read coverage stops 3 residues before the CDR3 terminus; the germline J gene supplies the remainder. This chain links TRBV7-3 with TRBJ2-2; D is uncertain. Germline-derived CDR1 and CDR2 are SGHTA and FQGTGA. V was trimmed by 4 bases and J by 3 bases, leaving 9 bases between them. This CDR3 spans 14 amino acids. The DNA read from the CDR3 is TGTGCCAGCAGCTCCACAAGATACACCGGGGAG. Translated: CASSSTRYTGE. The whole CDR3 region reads CASSSTRYTGELFF.

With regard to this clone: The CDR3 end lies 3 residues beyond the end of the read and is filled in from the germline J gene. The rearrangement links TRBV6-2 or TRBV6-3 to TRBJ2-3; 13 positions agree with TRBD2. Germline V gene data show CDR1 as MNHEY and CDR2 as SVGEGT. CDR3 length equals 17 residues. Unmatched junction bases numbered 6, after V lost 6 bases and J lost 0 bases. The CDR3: CASRAWTSGSSTDTQYF. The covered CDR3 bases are TGTGCCAGCAGGGCCTGGACTAGCGGGAGCAGCACAGATACG.